The 8 T cell receptor beta chains listed next were all sequenced from one sample in a study of T cells in tuberculosis. Assay used: immunoSEQ multiplex PCR; TCRdb lists only in-frame clones, some missing. The sample lists 40,000 to 45,000 clones, less than 95% seen once, with about 2% in the top ten. Sequencing input: PBMCs. The receptors stem from a donor aged 10-29 years with latent tuberculosis or without tuberculosis infection. Some clones in this sample may be carry-over from other donors' samples.

This clone was observed once. This rearrangement joins TRBV2 to TRBJ1-2; no clear D. V was trimmed by 3 bases and J by 4 bases, leaving 27 bases between them. Germline V gene lookup returns CDR1 SNHLY and CDR2 FYNNEI. The CDR3 is 19 residues long. DNA for the CDR3: TGTGCCAGCAGTGAGTCGGGAAGCGCACCGGCGGTACTAGTCTATGGCTACACCTTC. Translating it yields CASSESGSAPAVLVYGYTF.

The table lists this clone with a count of one. The chain joins TRBV6-5 to TRBJ2-7, with 9 nucleotides matching TRBD1. The CDR3 spans 15 residues. V was clipped by 6 bases and J by 3 bases; unmatched bases: 9. Germline V gives CDR1 MNHEY, CDR2 SVGAGI. In DNA form, the CDR3 reads TGTGCCAGCAGCATTGGGTGGACAGGGGACTACGAGCAGTACTTC. This sequence encodes CASSIGWTGDYEQYF.

The chain carries TRBV25-1 and TRBJ2-5, with 7 bases that match TRBD2. The CDR3 runs 16 residues. The ends lost 4 bases at V and 3 bases at J; junction bases unmatched: 11. CDR1 and CDR2 from the germline V gene are MGHDK and SYGVNS. The DNA for the CDR3 is TGTGCCAGCAGTGGACCGAGGGGAGGGTCTGAAGAGACCCAGTACTTC. This gives the protein CASSGPRGGSEETQYF.

V usage is TRBV6-5 and J usage is TRBJ1-5, with TRBD1 identical over 10 bases. The CDR3 spans 14 residues. V lost 5 bases to trimming and J lost 4 bases; unmatched junction nucleotides: 2. Germline loops: CDR1 MNHEY, CDR2 SVGAGI. The CDR3 DNA follows: TGTGCCAGCAGTAGACAGGGGGCAAATCAGCCCCAGCATTTT. It is translated as CASSRQGANQPQHF.

This rearrangement joins TRBV5-8 to TRBJ1-5; D is perhaps TRBD1 (5 bases). The CDR3 covers 16 residues. V was pared by 2 bases and J by 0 bases, with 12 bases between. CDR1 and CDR2 from the germline V gene are SGHTS and YDEGEE. CDR3 nucleotide sequence: TGTGCCAGCAGCTTTAGAGCGGGGGTTAGCAATCAGCCCCAGCATTTT. Amino acid sequence: CASSFRAGVSNQPQHF.

This chain joins TRBV28 and TRBJ2-2; no clear D. The ends were cut back, 7 bases at V and 1 base at J, with 13 bases in the middle. In germline, CDR1 is MDHEN, CDR2 SYDVKM. CDR3 size: 15 residues. The CDR3 DNA reads as TGTGCCAGCATTGCCAGGAATGGGAACACCGGGGAGCTGTTTTTT. Protein: CASIARNGNTGELFF.

The gene calls are TRBV6-5 and TRBJ1-1; 7 bases match TRBD1. The CDR3 covers 15 residues. Germline V lookup: CDR1 MNHEY, CDR2 SVGAGI. Unmatched junction bases numbered 9, after V lost 5 bases and J lost 3 bases. The CDR3 reads CASSVEGARDTEAFF. Here the CDR3 DNA reads TGTGCCAGCAGTGTCGAGGGGGCTCGTGACACTGAAGCTTTCTTT.

This chain links TRBV7-2 with TRBJ1-5, with D possibly being TRBD1 (5 bases). CDR1 SGHTA and CDR2 FQGNSA come from the germline V gene. The CDR3 has 13 residues. Trimming took off 2 bases at V and 4 bases at J, with 6 bases between the two ends. CDR3 in DNA: TGTGCCAGCAGCTTAAGACAGAATCAGCCCCAGCATTTT. Protein sequence: CASSLRQNQPQHF.